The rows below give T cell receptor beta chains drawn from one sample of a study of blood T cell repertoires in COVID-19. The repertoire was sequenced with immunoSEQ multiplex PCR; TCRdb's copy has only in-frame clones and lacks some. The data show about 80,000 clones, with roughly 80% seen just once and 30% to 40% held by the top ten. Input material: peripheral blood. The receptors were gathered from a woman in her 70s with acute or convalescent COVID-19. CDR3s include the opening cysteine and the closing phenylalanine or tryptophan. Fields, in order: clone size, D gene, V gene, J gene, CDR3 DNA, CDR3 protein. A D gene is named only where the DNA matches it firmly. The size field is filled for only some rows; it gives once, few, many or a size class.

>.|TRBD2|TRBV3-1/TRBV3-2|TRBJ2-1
TGTGCCAGCAGCCAGGGACTAGCGGACTACAATGAGCAGTTCTTC
CASSQGLADYNEQFF
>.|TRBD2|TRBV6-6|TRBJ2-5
TGTGCCAGCAGTTACGGGAATAGCGGGAGGGAGACCCAGTACTTC
CASSYGNSGRETQYF
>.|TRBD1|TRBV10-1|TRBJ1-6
TGCGCCAGCTCAGCCGGGACAGATAATTCACCCCTCCACTTT
CASSAGTDNSPLHF
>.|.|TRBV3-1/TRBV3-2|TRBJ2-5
TGTGCCAGCAGCCAAGATCGTGCTATACGCGGGATGCCAGAGACCCAGTACTTC
CASSQDRAIRGMPETQYF
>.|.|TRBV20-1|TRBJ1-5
TGCAGTGCTAGTCCCTCAGGGAATCAGCCCCAGCATTTT
CSASPSGNQPQHF
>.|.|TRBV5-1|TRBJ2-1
TGCGCCAGCAGCTTGCCCCAGGCCCCCTCCAATGAGCAGTTCTTC
CASSLPQAPSNEQFF
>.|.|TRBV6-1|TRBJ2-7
TGTGCCAGCAGTGAATCCCCCTACCTCTACGAGCAGTACTTC
CASSESPYLYEQYF
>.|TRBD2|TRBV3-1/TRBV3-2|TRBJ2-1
TGTGCCAGCAGCTTACTAGCGGGAGGTGAGCAGTTCTTC
CASSLLAGGEQFF
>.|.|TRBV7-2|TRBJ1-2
TGTGCCAGCAGCTTTAGTCGGGAAGGTATATCTGGCTACACCTTC
CASSFSREGISGYTF
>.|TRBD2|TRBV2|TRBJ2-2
TGTGCCAGCGCCATCAAGCGGGAACACACCGGGGAGCTGTTTTTT
CASAIKREHTGELFF
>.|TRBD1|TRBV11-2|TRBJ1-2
TGTGCCAGCAGCGCACTAAGGGACAGGAGAAGATTTAACTATGGCTACACCTTC
CASSALRDRRRFNYGYTF
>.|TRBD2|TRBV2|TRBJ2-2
TGTGCCAGCAGTGTTATAGCGGGATTCGGGGAGCTGTTTTTT
CASSVIAGFGELFF
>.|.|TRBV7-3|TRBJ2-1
TGTGCCAGCAGCTTAACAACGGGGGACGAGCAGTTCTTC
CASSLTTGDEQFF
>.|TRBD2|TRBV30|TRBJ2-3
TGTGCCTGGAACCGGCTCCCCGCGGGGGGTACGCAGTATTTT
CAWNRLPAGGTQYF
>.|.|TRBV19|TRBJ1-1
TGTGCCAGTAATTCAGGGATGAACACTGAAGCTTTCTTT
CASNSGMNTEAFF
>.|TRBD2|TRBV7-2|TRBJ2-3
TGTGCCAGCAGCTTAGCAAGCGGGAGAACAACAGATACGCAGTATTTT
CASSLASGRTTDTQYF
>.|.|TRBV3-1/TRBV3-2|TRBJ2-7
TGTGCCAGCAGCCGCATGAGAGAGCAGTACTTC
CASSRMREQYF
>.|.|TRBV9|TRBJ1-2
TGTGCCAGCAGCGAAAGCGCCCCCTATGGCTACACCTTC
CASSESAPYGYTF
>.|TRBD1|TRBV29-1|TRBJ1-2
TGCAGCGTGTACAGGGGAAGTAGAGGCTACACCTTC
CSVYRGSRGYTF
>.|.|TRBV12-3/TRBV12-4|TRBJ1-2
TGTGCCAGCAGTTCTCGGAGTGACTATGGCTACACCTTC
CASSSRSDYGYTF
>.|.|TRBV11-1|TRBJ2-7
TGTGCCAGCAGCTTCCGGGACAAGTCTGACGAGCAGTACTTC
CASSFRDKSDEQYF
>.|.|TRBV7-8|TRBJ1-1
TGTGCCAGCAGCCGACAGGCGAACACTGAAGCTTTCTTT
CASSRQANTEAFF
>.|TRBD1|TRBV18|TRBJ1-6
TGTGCCAGCTCACCCAAAGGGGACAGCTCCTATAATTCACCCCTCCACTTT
CASSPKGDSSYNSPLHF
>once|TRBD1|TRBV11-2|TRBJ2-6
TGTGCCAGCAGAAGGACAGGGGGCGCAGGTGGGGCCAACGTCCTGACTTTC
CASRRTGGAGGANVLTF
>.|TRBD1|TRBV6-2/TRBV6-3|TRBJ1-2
TGTGCCAGCAGTGCCCGGGACAGGGGGCACTATGGCTACACCTTC
CASSARDRGHYGYTF
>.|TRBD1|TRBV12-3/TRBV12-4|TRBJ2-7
TGTGCCAGCAGTCCCCCGACAGGGTACGAGCAGTACTTC
CASSPPTGYEQYF
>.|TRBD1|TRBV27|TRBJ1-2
TGTGCCAGCAGCCGAGACAGGGATTCTAACTATGGCTACACCTTC
CASSRDRDSNYGYTF
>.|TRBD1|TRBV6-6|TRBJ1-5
TGTGCCAGCAGTTACAACAGGGGACATCAGCCCCAGCATTTT
CASSYNRGHQPQHF
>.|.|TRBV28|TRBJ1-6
TGTGCCAGCAGTACCTATTACGGAGCCAATTCACCCCTCCACTTT
CASSTYYGANSPLHF
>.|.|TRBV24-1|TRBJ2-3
TGTGCCACCAGTGCAGTGCAGGGTTGGGGCACAGATACGCAGTATTTT
CATSAVQGWGTDTQYF
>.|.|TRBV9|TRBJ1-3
TGTGCCAGCAGCGTAGGGACAGTGGGACTACAGAGCTCTGGAAACACCATATATTTT
CASSVGTVGLQSSGNTIYF
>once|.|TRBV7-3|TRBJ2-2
TGTGCCAGCAGCTTTCAAGGGGGGGCGGACACCGGGGAGCTGTTTTTT
CASSFQGGADTGELFF
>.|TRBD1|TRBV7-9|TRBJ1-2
TGTGCCAGCAGCTCAGCGACAGGGACAGTCTATGGCTACACCTTC
CASSSATGTVYGYTF
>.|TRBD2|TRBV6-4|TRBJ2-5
TGTGCCAGCAGCTGGACTAGCGGGAGGGAACTGTACCAAGAGACCCAGTACTTC
CASSWTSGRELYQETQYF
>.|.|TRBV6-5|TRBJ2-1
TGTGCCAGCATAGACGGATTGGAGAAGCAGTTCTTC
CASIDGLEKQFF
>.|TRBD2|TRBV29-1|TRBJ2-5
TGCAGCGCCTGGACTAGCGTTTTAAGAGAGACCCAGTACTTC
CSAWTSVLRETQYF
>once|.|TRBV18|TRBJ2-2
TGTGCCAGCTCACCACCGGCAGGACAGAACACCGGGGAGCTGTTTTTT
CASSPPAGQNTGELFF
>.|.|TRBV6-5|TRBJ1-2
TGTGCCAGCAGAACGGGGGGGGCAGGCGGCTACACCTTC
CASRTGGAGGYTF
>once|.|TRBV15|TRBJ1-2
TGTGCCACCAGCAGGAGCGGTTCCGGGATCTACACCTTC
CATSRSGSGIYTF
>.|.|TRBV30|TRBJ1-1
TGTGCCTGGATAGTGACAGCTATGAACACTGAAGCTTTCTTT
CAWIVTAMNTEAFF
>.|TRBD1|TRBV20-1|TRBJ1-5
TGCAGTGCTAGTGGAGGGACAGGGGGTAATCAGCCCCAGCATTTT
CSASGGTGGNQPQHF
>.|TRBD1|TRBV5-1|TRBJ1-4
TGCGCCAGCAGCAGAGAAGGGACAGGGGTTGGGGAAAAACTGTTTTTT
CASSREGTGVGEKLFF
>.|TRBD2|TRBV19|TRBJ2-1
TGTGCCAGTAGTACCCGACTAGCGGGAGCCAATGAGCAGTTCTTC
CASSTRLAGANEQFF
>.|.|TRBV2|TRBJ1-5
TGTGCCAGCAGTGAGGACGGGGGGAGCAATCAGCCCCAGCATTTT
CASSEDGGSNQPQHF
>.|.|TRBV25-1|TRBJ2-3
TGTGCCAGCAGTGAATTGGGGTCGGGGGGCACAGATACGCAGTATTTT
CASSELGSGGTDTQYF